These T cell receptor beta chains were read from a single sample in a study of blood T cell repertoires in COVID-19. Using immunoSEQ multiplex PCR, the repertoire was profiled, and TCRdb retains in-frame clones only, with some absent. The repertoire includes 52,000 or so clones, 90% to 95% of them detected once, and around 3.9% sits in the top ten. The specimen was peripheral blood. All receptors come from a man aged 45 to 65 with acute or convalescent COVID-19. Both conserved end residues are part of each CDR3. D genes are given only for firm matches. The size of a clone is reported for some rows only, either as once, few or many, or as a class for expanded clones.

v_gene	d_gene	abundance	j_gene	CDR3nt	CDR3aa
TRBV19	TRBD1	NA	TRBJ1-5	TGTGCCAGTAGTATGGACAGGGGTCCCTATCAGCCCCAGCATTTT	CASSMDRGPYQPQHF
TRBV5-6	TRBD1	NA	TRBJ2-5	TGTGCCAGCAGCTCCACAGGGGGCGGTGAGACCCAGTACTTC	CASSSTGGGETQYF
TRBV6-5	TRBD2	once	TRBJ2-1	TGTGCCAGCAGTTACGTGGGACTAGCGCCTGACAATGAGCAGTTCTTC	CASSYVGLAPDNEQFF
TRBV25-1	TRBD2	NA	TRBJ2-7	TGTGCCAGCAGTGAATATAGCGGGAGGGCCTACGAGCAGTACTTC	CASSEYSGRAYEQYF
TRBV5-6	NA	NA	TRBJ1-5	TGTGCCAGCAGCTTGGGTCTGAGTACCGATCAGCCCCAGCATTTT	CASSLGLSTDQPQHF
TRBV27	NA	NA	TRBJ1-5	TGTGCCAGCAGTTGGAGAGCTAGCAATCAGCCCCAGCATTTT	CASSWRASNQPQHF
TRBV27	NA	NA	TRBJ2-3	TGTGCCAGCAGTTTATGGGGCGATACGCAGTATTTT	CASSLWGDTQYF
TRBV7-2	NA	NA	TRBJ1-1	TGTGCCAGCAGCCCCCAAACGTGGGAGAAAATGAACACTGAAGCTTTCTTT	CASSPQTWEKMNTEAFF
TRBV11-2	TRBD2	NA	TRBJ2-1	TGTGCCAGCAGCTTAAGAATCGGCGGGAGATCCCCCTACAATGAGCAGTTCTTC	CASSLRIGGRSPYNEQFF
TRBV9	NA	NA	TRBJ2-3	TGTGCCAGCAGCGCCCGACTGACTGATACGCAGTATTTT	CASSARLTDTQYF